These T cell receptor beta chains were read from a single sample in a study of cytomegalovirus exposure and HLA in healthy donors. Method: immunoSEQ multiplex PCR; TCRdb's copy keeps in-frame clones and lacks some. Among over 85,000 clones listed, roughly 76% were seen once. The sample was PBMCs. The receptor source for this set is a man aged 35-49 years in good health and CMV-seronegative. The CDR3 runs from the conserved cysteine through the conserved F or W. D genes are given only for firm matches. The listing skips clone size in some rows; elsewhere it reads once, few, many or a size class.

>TRBJ1-2|-|few|TRBV4-1
CASSERPRRLGGYTF
TGCGCCAGCAGCGAAAGACCCAGGCGTCTGGGTGGCTACACCTTC
>TRBJ2-7|-|-|TRBV5-1
CASRPVTGRSYEQYF
TGCGCCAGCAGACCCGTAACAGGCCGCTCCTACGAGCAGTACTTC
>TRBJ2-7|TRBD1|-|TRBV27
CASSLSAGTGSYEQYF
TGTGCCAGCAGTTTATCGGCCGGGACAGGTTCCTACGAGCAGTACTTC
>TRBJ2-2|-|-|TRBV28
CASTGTGFHPTGELFF
TGTGCCAGCACCGGTACGGGGTTTCACCCCACCGGGGAGCTGTTTTTT
>TRBJ2-5|TRBD2|-|TRBV7-2
CASSPTSGGLLTQYF
TGTGCCAGCAGCCCCACGAGCGGGGGGCTTTTGACCCAGTACTTC
>TRBJ2-3|-|-|TRBV6-5
CASTPPGDRDTQYF
TGTGCCAGCACCCCCCCGGGGGACAGAGATACGCAGTATTTT
>TRBJ2-2|-|-|TRBV15
CATSRDMRTGELFF
TGTGCCACCAGCAGAGATATGCGTACCGGGGAGCTGTTTTTT
>TRBJ2-1|-|-|TRBV5-6
CASSSGYSSYNEQFF
TGTGCCAGCAGCTCGGGGTACTCTTCCTACAATGAGCAGTTCTTC
>TRBJ2-5|TRBD2|-|TRBV2
CASGLERGGSLPETQYF
TGTGCCAGCGGTTTGGAGCGCGGGGGGAGCCTTCCCGAGACCCAGTACTTC
>TRBJ1-1|-|few|TRBV29-1
CSVSSGWGMNTEAFF
TGCAGCGTTTCATCGGGGTGGGGTATGAACACTGAAGCTTTCTTT
>TRBJ2-7|-|-|TRBV7-2
CASSLESGIYEQYF
TGTGCCAGCAGCTTAGAATCGGGGATCTACGAGCAGTACTTC
>TRBJ2-3|TRBD2|few|TRBV5-4
CASTPSGGEGTDTQYF
TGTGCCAGCACCCCTAGCGGGGGGGAGGGCACAGATACGCAGTATTTT
>TRBJ1-2|-|-|TRBV5-1
CASSDSFGVGYTF
TGCGCCAGCAGCGATTCTTTCGGGGTCGGCTACACCTTC
>TRBJ1-2|-|-|TRBV11-2
CASSPPGTHQLYGYTF
TGTGCCAGCAGCCCCCCCGGGACACATCAACTCTATGGCTACACCTTC
>TRBJ2-1|-|few|TRBV6-5
CASGRYNEQFF
TGTGCCAGCGGCCGATACAATGAGCAGTTCTTC
>TRBJ2-3|-|-|TRBV6-5
CASSWSGTGTDTQYF
TGTGCCAGCAGTTGGTCGGGAACCGGCACAGATACGCAGTATTTT
>TRBJ2-7|-|-|TRBV5-1
CASRTEDTIYEQYF
TGCGCCAGCAGAACTGAGGACACCATATACGAGCAGTACTTC
>TRBJ1-1|-|-|TRBV7-6
CASSFKGDYTEAFF
TGTGCCAGCAGCTTTAAAGGGGACTACACTGAAGCTTTCTTT
>TRBJ2-5|TRBD1|-|TRBV4-1
CASSQDGQGRKTQYF
TGCGCCAGCAGCCAGGACGGACAGGGGAGAAAGACCCAGTACTTC
>TRBJ2-3|-|once|TRBV5-6
CASSGESGYTDTQYF
TGTGCCAGCAGCGGTGAAAGCGGGTACACAGATACGCAGTATTTT
>TRBJ2-5|TRBD1|-|TRBV9
CASSVVGQGAGETQYF
TGTGCCAGCAGCGTAGTCGGACAGGGGGCGGGAGAGACCCAGTACTTC
>TRBJ2-7|-|-|TRBV7-2
CASSPPDSYEQYF
TGTGCCAGCAGCCCACCCGACAGCTACGAGCAGTACTTC
>TRBJ1-4|-|once|TRBV4-1
CASSQQWGRVYEKLFF
TGCGCCAGCAGCCAACAATGGGGCAGGGTATATGAAAAACTGTTTTTT
>TRBJ2-7|TRBD1|-|TRBV4-1
CASSQEGQLSYEQYF
TGCGCCAGCAGCCAAGAGGGACAGCTCTCCTACGAGCAGTACTTC
>TRBJ2-5|-|-|TRBV5-1
CASSSRGRYQETQYF
TGCGCCAGCAGCTCCCGGGGGAGGTACCAAGAGACCCAGTACTTC
>TRBJ2-5|-|once|TRBV15
CATSREGSSGGYDQYF
TGTGCCACCAGCAGAGAGGGAAGTTCAGGGGGGTACGACCAGTACTTC
>TRBJ1-2|-|-|TRBV18
CASSQGDSSYGYTF
TGTGCCAGCTCACAAGGGGACTCGTCTTATGGCTACACCTTC